Listed below are T cell receptor beta chains from one sample, sequenced in a study of Graves' ophthalmopathy and Graves' hyperthyroidism. Via MiXCR, TCRdb re-called the multiplex PCR reads, giving one row per CDR3 protein. The sample shows fewer than 350,000 distinct CDR3 sequences, roughly a sixth of them seen only once. Material: peripheral blood. The receptors here all came from an adult man with Graves' ophthalmopathy. Both conserved end residues are part of each CDR3. Fields, in order: CDR3 length, J gene, clone size, V gene, D gene, CDR3 protein, CDR3 DNA. The D gene is left open where the match is weak. The size of a clone is reported for some rows only, either as once, few or many, or as a class for expanded clones.

>17|TRBJ2-5|few|TRBV4-2|TRBD2
CASSQSKASGSYETQYF
TGTGCCAGCAGCCAATCTAAGGCTAGCGGGAGTTATGAGACCCAGTACTTC
>15|TRBJ2-7|many|TRBV12-3/TRBV12-4|.
CASSPAGTGSYEQYF
TGTGCCAGCAGCCCCGCTGGGACGGGCTCCTACGAGCAGTACTTC
>14|TRBJ1-1|once|TRBV6-5|.
CASSYSILGTRAFF
TGTGCCAGCAGTTACTCGATTCTGGGGACCCGGGCTTTCTTT
>16|TRBJ2-3|many|TRBV20-1|.
CSASEQASSRGDTQYF
TGCAGTGCTAGTGAACAAGCCTCCTCCCGCGGGGATACGCAGTATTTT
>15|TRBJ2-3|few|TRBV6-1|.
CASSLDGREADTQYF
TGTGCCAGCTCCCTCGACGGGCGGGAAGCAGATACGCAGTATTTT
>14|TRBJ2-5|.|TRBV19|.
CASSLGTSRETQYF
TGTGCCAGTAGTCTGGGGACATCGCGGGAGACCCAGTACTTC
>16|TRBJ1-1|many|TRBV4-3|TRBD1
CASSHGTGKMNTEAFF
TGCGCCAGCAGCCACGGGACAGGGAAGATGAACACTGAAGCTTTCTTT
>16|TRBJ2-7|many|TRBV7-2|TRBD2
CASSWGLAGASYEQYF
TGTGCCAGCAGCTGGGGCCTAGCGGGGGCCTCCTACGAGCAGTACTTC
>15|TRBJ1-2|many|TRBV2|.
CASSEGLGRHYGYTF
TGTGCCAGCAGTGAAGGACTAGGGAGGCACTATGGCTACACCTTC
>14|TRBJ1-5|many|TRBV28|TRBD1
CASSMTGYNQPQHF
TGTGCCAGCAGTATGACAGGGTATAATCAGCCCCAGCATTTT
>16|TRBJ2-5|many|TRBV7-3|TRBD2
CASSFRSTSGQETQYF
TGTGCCAGCAGCTTTCGTTCGACTAGCGGACAAGAGACCCAGTACTTC
>15|TRBJ1-5|.|TRBV27|.
CASSYPGTTNQPQHF
TGTGCCAGCAGTTACCCGGGGACTACCAATCAGCCCCAGCATTTT
>11|TRBJ1-2|few|TRBV15|TRBD1
CATSRGQLLGF
TGTGCCACCAGCAGGGGACAGCTCCTAGGCTTC
>15|TRBJ1-4|few|TRBV4-2|.
CASSQVAGTNEKLFF
TGTGCCAGCAGCCAAGTCGCAGGGACTAATGAAAAACTGTTTTTT
>14|TRBJ2-5|many|TRBV3-1|.
CASNGLNRPETQYF
TGTGCCAGCAACGGTCTCAACAGGCCAGAGACCCAGTACTTC